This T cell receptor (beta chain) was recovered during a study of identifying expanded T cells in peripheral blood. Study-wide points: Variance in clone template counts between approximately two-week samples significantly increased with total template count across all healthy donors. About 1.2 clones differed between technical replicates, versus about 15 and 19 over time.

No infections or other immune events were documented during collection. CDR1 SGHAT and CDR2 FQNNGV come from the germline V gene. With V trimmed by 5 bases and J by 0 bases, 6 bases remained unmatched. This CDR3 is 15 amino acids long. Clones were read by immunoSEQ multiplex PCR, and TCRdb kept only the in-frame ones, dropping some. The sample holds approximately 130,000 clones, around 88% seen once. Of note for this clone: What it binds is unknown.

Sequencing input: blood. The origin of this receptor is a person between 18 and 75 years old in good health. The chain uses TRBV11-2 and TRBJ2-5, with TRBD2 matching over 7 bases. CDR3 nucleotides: TGTGCCAGCAGCCTTGGGGGGGTACACCAAGAGACCCAGTACTTC. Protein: CASSLGGVHQETQYF.